These 13 T cell receptor beta chains came from one sample sequenced in a study of blood T cell repertoires in COVID-19 (TCRdb year 2020). The library came from the immunoSEQ multiplex PCR assay. The table comes from immuneACCESS by way of TCRdb, which keeps in-frame sequences with V and J called. Part of the clones is missing from these tables; in studies checked, under half for an unresolved V gene and the rest for unknown reasons. The sample yields about 160,000 clones; approximately 91% were counted once. The ten largest clonotypes hold approximately 2% of the sample. The specimen sequenced was peripheral blood. The source is a young man with acute or convalescent COVID-19.

V usage is TRBV5-1 and J usage is TRBJ2-2, with D unclear. This CDR3 has 17 amino acids. The germline gives CDR1 SGHRS, CDR2 YFSETQ. Trimming removed 0 bases at V and 2 bases at J, with 14 bases between. CDR3: CASSLAVVISNTGELFF. DNA of the CDR3: TGCGCCAGCAGCTTGGCCGTGGTAATCAGTAACACCGGGGAGCTGTTTTTT.

The V call is TRBV19, the J call TRBJ1-5; a weak D match, TRBD1 (5 bases). Trimming stripped 3 bases from V and 0 bases from J, with 12 bases between. The CDR3 has 16 amino acids. Germline-derived CDR1 and CDR2 are LNHDA and SQIVND (reference sequence). The CDR3 loop is CASSIPGGGSNQPQHF. In nucleotides, the CDR3 is TGTGCCAGTAGTATCCCCGGCGGGGGTAGCAATCAGCCCCAGCATTTT. The full variable domain, in which reference TRBV19 and TRBJ1-5 provide the parts outside the CDR3, is DGGITQSPKYLFRKEGQNVTLSCEQNLNHDAMYWYRQDPGQGLRLIYYSQIVNDFQKGDIAEGYSVSREKKESFPLTVTSAQKNPTAFYLCASSIPGGGSNQPQHFGDGTRLSIL.

The gene calls are TRBV7-9 and TRBJ2-1, with 11 positions matching TRBD2. Germline assignment: CDR1 SEHNR and CDR2 FQNEAQ (reference sequence). The CDR3 contains 14 residues. V shed 2 bases and J 14 bases; nucleotides not matched to a gene: 8. The CDR3 sequence: CASSLILAGGLKFF. The CDR3 DNA is TGTGCCAGCAGCTTAATTCTAGCGGGGGGACTGAAGTTCTTC.

The chain is built from TRBV23-1 and TRBJ1-5; TRBD1 is a possible D gene (5 bases). TRBV23-1 is an ORF, with its function uncertain. This CDR3 has 16 residues. Trimming left V 3 bases short and J 2 bases short, with 14 bases between. This CDR3 reads CASSHRGKAGNQPQHF. CDR3 DNA: TGCGCCAGCAGTCATAGGGGTAAGGCGGGCAATCAGCCCCAGCATTTT.

The chain combines TRBV5-4 with TRBJ2-7, with D possibly being TRBD1 (6 bases). Germline-derived CDR1 and CDR2 are SGHNT and YYREEE (reference sequence). The ends were cut back, 2 bases at V and 2 bases at J, with 8 bases in the middle. The CDR3 consists of 13 residues. DNA of the CDR3: TGTGCCAGCAGCTTTGGACAGCCCTACGAGCAGTACTTC. Translating it yields CASSFGQPYEQYF.

V is TRBV7-9 and J is TRBJ2-3, with D possibly being TRBD1 (5 bases). V was shortened by 1 base and J by 4 bases, with 9 bases between the two germline ends. Germline V lookup: CDR1 SEHNR, CDR2 FQNEAQ (reference sequence). The CDR3 covers 14 residues. The chain's CDR3 is CASSLGQFSDTQYF. The CDR3 DNA is TGTGCCAGCAGCTTAGGACAGTTCTCAGATACGCAGTATTTT.

This chain connects TRBV11-2 to TRBJ2-3; the D gene is possibly TRBD1 (5 bases). There are 14 residues in the CDR3. The ends were cut back, 6 bases at V and 4 bases at J, with 14 bases in the middle. Germline V gene lookup returns CDR1 SGHAT and CDR2 FQNNGV. CDR3 region: CASSPPDSPDTQYF. The CDR3 DNA sequence: TGTGCCAGCAGTCCCCCCGACAGTCCAGATACGCAGTATTTT.

The chain carries TRBV11-2 and TRBJ2-7; tentative D call: TRBD1 (6 bases). Germline V lookup: CDR1 SGHAT, CDR2 FQNNGV. There are 15 residues in the CDR3. Trimming shortened V by 4 bases and J by 3 bases, and 16 bases separated the two germline ends. This chain's CDR3 is CASSSPLTGYYEQYF. Here the CDR3 DNA reads TGTGCCAGCAGCTCCCCCCTGACAGGCTACTACGAGCAGTACTTC.

This clone was seen a single time. V usage is TRBV3-1 (or the pseudogene TRBV3-2) and J usage is TRBJ2-3, with a weak D call TRBD1 (6 bases). The V end lost 0 bases, the J end lost 8 bases, and 12 bases lay between the germline ends. This CDR3 comprises 14 residues. Germline V lookup: CDR1 LGHDT, CDR2 YNNKEL (reference sequence). CDR3 residues: CASSQDQTRGTQYF. Written as DNA, the CDR3 is TGTGCCAGCAGCCAAGATCAGACCAGGGGTACGCAGTATTTT.

This chain joins TRBV2 and TRBJ2-2, with D possibly TRBD1 on 6 matching bases. The germline V gene has CDR1 SNHLY and CDR2 FYNNEI. The CDR3 has 14 amino acids. V lost 7 bases, J lost 4 bases, and 13 bases lay in between. CDR3 bases: TGTGCCAGCACTGGGACACTTATCACCGGGGAGCTGTTTTTT. Protein product: CASTGTLITGELFF.

The CDR3 nucleotides read TGCGCCAGCAGCTCGGCAGCGCAAGAGACCCAGTACTTC. Residues: CASSSAAQETQYF. The chain uses TRBV5-1 and TRBJ2-5; D uncertain. This CDR3 spans 13 amino acids. CDR1 is SGHRS, CDR2 YFSETQ, per germline. V was shortened by 3 bases and J by 2 bases, with 8 bases between the two germline ends.

The genes are TRBV29-1 and TRBJ1-1; D is ambiguous. In germline, CDR1 is SQVTM, CDR2 ANQGSEA. The CDR3 is 14 amino acids. Trimming took off 5 bases at V and 2 bases at J, with 15 bases between the two ends. The CDR3 coding sequence is TGCAGCGTTCGCCAGATCATATTTAACACTGAAGCTTTCTTT. Encoded protein: CSVRQIIFNTEAFF.

V is TRBV6-4 and J is TRBJ1-1; 8 bases agree with TRBD1. Germline-derived CDR1 and CDR2 are MRHNA and SNTAGT. The CDR3 is made up of 17 amino acids. V was clipped by 0 bases and J by 6 bases; unmatched bases: 12. Here the CDR3 DNA reads TGTGCCAGCAGTGACTCAGGACAGGGTGACTTTGACCCTGAAGCTTTCTTT. This codes for CASSDSGQGDFDPEAFF.